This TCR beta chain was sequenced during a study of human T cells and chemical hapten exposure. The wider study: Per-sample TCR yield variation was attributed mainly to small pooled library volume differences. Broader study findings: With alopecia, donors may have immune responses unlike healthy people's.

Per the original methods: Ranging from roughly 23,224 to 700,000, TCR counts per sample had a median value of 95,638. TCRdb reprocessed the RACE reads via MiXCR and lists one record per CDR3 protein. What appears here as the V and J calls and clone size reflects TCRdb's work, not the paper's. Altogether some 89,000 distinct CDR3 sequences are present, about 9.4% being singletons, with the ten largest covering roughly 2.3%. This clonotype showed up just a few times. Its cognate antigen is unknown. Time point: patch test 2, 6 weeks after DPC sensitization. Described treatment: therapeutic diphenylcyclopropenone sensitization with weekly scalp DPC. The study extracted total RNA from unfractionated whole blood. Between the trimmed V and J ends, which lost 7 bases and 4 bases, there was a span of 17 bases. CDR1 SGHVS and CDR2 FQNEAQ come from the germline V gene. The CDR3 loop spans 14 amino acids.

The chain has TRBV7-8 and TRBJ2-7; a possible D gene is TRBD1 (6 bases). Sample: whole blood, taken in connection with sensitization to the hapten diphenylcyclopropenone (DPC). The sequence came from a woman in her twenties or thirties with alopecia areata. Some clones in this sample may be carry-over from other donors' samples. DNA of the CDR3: TGTGCCAGCACAGGGTCAGGGGCGGCATACGAGCAGTACTTC. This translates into CASTGSGAAYEQYF.